This TCR beta chain was captured in a study of T cell responses to AZD1222 COVID-19 vaccine. This clone is medium-sized by share. Measured with immunoSEQ multiplex PCR; TCRdb has only the in-frame clones, and not every one. Of some 99,000 clones in the sample, approximately 86% were seen once. V was pared by 1 base and J by 6 bases, with 13 bases between. The CDR3 contains 14 residues. Germline V lookup: CDR1 GTSNPN, CDR2 SVGIG (reference sequence). Sequenced material: peripheral blood, taken on day 0 of AZD1222 vaccination. This chain links TRBV30 with TRBJ1-5; no firm D call. This sequence was found in an adult in good health. CDR3 bases: TGTGCCTGGAGTGGAGCCTCGGGATCTCAGCCCCAGCATTTT. This codes for CAWSGASGSQPQHF.